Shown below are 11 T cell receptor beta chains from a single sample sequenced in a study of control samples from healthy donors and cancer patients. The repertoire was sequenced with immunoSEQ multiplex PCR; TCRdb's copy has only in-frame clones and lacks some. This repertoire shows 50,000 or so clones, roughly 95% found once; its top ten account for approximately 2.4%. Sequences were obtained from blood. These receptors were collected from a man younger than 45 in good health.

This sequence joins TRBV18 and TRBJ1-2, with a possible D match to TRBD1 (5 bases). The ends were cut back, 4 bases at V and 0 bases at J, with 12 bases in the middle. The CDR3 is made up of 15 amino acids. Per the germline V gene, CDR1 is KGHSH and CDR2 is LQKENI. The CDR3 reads CASSRGTSANYGYTF. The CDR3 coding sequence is TGTGCCAGCTCACGCGGGACGTCCGCTAACTATGGCTACACCTTC.

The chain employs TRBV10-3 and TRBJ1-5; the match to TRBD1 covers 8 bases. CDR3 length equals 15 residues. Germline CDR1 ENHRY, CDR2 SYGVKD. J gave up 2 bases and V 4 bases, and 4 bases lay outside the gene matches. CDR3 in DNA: TGTGCCATCAGTGCAGGGGGCGCGGGCAATCAGCCCCAGCATTTT. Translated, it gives CAISAGGAGNQPQHF.

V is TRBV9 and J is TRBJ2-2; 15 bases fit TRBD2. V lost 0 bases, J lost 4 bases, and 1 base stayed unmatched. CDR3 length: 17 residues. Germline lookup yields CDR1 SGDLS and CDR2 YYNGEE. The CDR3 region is CASSVGTSGRATGELFF. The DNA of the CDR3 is TGTGCCAGCAGCGTAGGGACTAGCGGGAGGGCCACCGGGGAGCTGTTTTTT.

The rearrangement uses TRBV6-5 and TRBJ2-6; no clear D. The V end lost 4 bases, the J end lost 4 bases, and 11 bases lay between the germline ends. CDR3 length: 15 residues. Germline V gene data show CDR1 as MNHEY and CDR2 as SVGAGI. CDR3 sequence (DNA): TGTGCCAGCAGTTCGGAAGGTTCAGGGGCCAACGTCCTGACTTTC. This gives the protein CASSSEGSGANVLTF.

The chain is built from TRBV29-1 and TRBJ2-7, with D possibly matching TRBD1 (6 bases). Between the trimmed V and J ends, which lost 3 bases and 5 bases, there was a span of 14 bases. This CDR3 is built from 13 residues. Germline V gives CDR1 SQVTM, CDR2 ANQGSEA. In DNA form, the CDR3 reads TGCAGCGTTGAGGGCTCAGGGGTCCACGAGCAGTACTTC. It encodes CSVEGSGVHEQYF.

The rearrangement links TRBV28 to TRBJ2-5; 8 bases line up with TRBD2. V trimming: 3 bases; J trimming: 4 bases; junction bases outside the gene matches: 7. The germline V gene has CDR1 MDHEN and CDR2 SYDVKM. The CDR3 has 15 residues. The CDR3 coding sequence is TGTGCCAGCAGTTTTGAAGCGGGAGAGGGAGAGACCCAGTACTTC. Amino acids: CASSFEAGEGETQYF.

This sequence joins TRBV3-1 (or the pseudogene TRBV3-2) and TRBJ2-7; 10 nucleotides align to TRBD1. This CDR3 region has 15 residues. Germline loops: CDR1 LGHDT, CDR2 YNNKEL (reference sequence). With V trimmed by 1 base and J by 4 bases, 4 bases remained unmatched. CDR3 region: CASSQGQGATYEQYF. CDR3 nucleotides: TGTGCCAGCAGCCAAGGACAGGGGGCTACGTACGAGCAGTACTTC.

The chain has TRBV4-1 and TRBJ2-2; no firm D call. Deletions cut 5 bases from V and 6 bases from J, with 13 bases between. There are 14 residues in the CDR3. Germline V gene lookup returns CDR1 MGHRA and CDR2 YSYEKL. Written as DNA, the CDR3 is TGCGCCAGCAGCATTGAAGAACCATCCGGGGAGCTGTTTTTT. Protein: CASSIEEPSGELFF.

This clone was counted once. The CDR3 loop is CASSPGTSGLLNNEQFF. The CDR3 DNA reads TGTGCCAGCAGCCCAGGGACTAGCGGGCTTCTCAACAATGAGCAGTTCTTC. This chain uses TRBV11-3 with TRBJ2-1; TRBD2 matches at 12 bases. This CDR3 region has 17 residues. Germline CDR1 reads SGHNT; CDR2 reads YENEEA. Trimming cost V 5 bases and J 5 bases; bases outside gene matches: 10. Supplemented by reference TRBV11-3 and TRBJ2-1, the full variable domain reads EAGVVQSPRYKIIEKKQPVAFWCNPISGHNTLYWYLQNLGQGPELLIRYENEEAVDDSQLPKDRFSAERLKGVDSTLKIQPAELGDSAVYLCASSPGTSGLLNNEQFFGPGTRLTVL.

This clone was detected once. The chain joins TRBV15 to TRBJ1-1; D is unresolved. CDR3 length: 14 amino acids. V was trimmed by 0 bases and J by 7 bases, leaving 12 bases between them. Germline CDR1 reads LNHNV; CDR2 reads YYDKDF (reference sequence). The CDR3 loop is CATSRDVAGFEAFF. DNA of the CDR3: TGTGCCACCAGCAGAGATGTGGCAGGCTTTGAAGCTTTCTTT. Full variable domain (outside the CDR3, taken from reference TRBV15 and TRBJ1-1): DAMVIQNPRYQVTQFGKPVTLSCSQTLNHNVMYWYQQKSSQAPKLLFHYYDKDFNNEADTPDNFQSRRPNTSFCFLDIRSPGLGDTAMYLCATSRDVAGFEAFFGQGTRLTVV.

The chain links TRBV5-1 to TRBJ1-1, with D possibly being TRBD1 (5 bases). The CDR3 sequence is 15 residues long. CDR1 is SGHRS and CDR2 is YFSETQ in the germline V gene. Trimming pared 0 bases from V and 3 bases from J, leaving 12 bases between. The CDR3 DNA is TGCGCCAGCAGCTTGGAAGGGACTTCGGACACTGAAGCTTTCTTT. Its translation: CASSLEGTSDTEAFF.